The 32 T cell receptor beta chains below come from one sample, sequenced in a study of neoadjuvant anti-PD-1 for oral cavity cancer. Time point indicated: after neoadjuvant nivolumab, at surgical resection. Data came from immunoSEQ multiplex PCR; TCRdb stores just in-frame clones and leaves some out. Of thousands of clones in the sample, 70% were seen once. This sample comprised PBMCs, obtained after nivolumab (anti-PD-1) treatment. The receptors derive from a person aged 40 to 85 with oral cavity squamous cell carcinoma.

The rearrangement joins TRBV27 to TRBJ1-1; D might be TRBD1 (6 bases). With 6 bases removed from V and 8 bases from J, the gap between germline ends came to 10 bases. The germline CDR1 and CDR2 sequences are MNHEY and SMNVEV (reference sequence). The CDR3 runs 11 residues. CDR3 sequence (DNA): TGTGCCAGCAGGGGGACATCCGAAGCTTTCTTT. This sequence encodes CASRGTSEAFF.

This clone turned up a few times. CDR3 nucleotide sequence: TGTGCCAGCAGCTTAGACGAGGCCCCCGGCTACACCTTC. As protein: CASSLDEAPGYTF. The chain employs TRBV7-9 and TRBJ1-2; D not certain. V lost 1 base and J lost 8, with 11 bases in between. There are 13 residues in the CDR3. Per the germline V gene, CDR1 is SEHNR and CDR2 is FQNEAQ (reference sequence).

The chain recombines TRBV27 with TRBJ2-2; TRBD1 matches 7 bases. Germline V CDR1 and CDR2: MNHEY, SMNVEV (reference sequence). Germline trimming cut 5 bases from V and 1 base from J; bases unmatched to any gene: 10. The length of the CDR3 is 17 residues. CDR3 bases: TGTGCCAGCAGTCCCCTTCCCGGGACAGTGAACACCGGGGAGCTGTTTTTT. The encoded protein is CASSPLPGTVNTGELFF.

The chain recombines TRBV5-1 with TRBJ1-1; no clear D gene. V lost 0 bases and J 11 bases, leaving 17 bases between the germline ends. The germline V gene encodes CDR1 SGHRS and CDR2 YFSETQ. This CDR3 has 14 amino acids. The CDR3 here is CASSLGGLWEEAFF. In DNA, the CDR3 is TGCGCCAGCAGCTTGGGCGGACTGTGGGAGGAGGCTTTCTTT. Supplemented by reference TRBV5-1 and TRBJ1-1, the full variable domain reads KAGVTQTPRYLIKTRGQQVTLSCSPISGHRSVSWYQQTPGQGLQFLFEYFSETQRNKGNFPGRFSGRQFSNSRSEMNVSTLELGDSALYLCASSLGGLWEEAFFGQGTRLTVV.

The rearrangement joins TRBV5-6 to TRBJ1-5; D uncertain. Per the germline V gene, CDR1 is SGHDT and CDR2 is YYEEEE. This CDR3 is built from 15 residues. With 0 bases removed from V and 2 bases from J, the gap between germline ends came to 9 bases. CDR3: CASSLAGVGNQPQHF. The CDR3 bases are TGTGCCAGCAGCTTGGCCGGGGTGGGCAATCAGCCCCAGCATTTT.

The V call is TRBV23-1, the J call TRBJ2-3; TRBD2 aligns across 13 bases. TRBV23-1 is treated as an ORF (open reading frame) with a function not yet certain. With V trimmed by 2 bases and J by 5 bases, 10 bases remained unmatched. The CDR3 loop spans 18 amino acids. The CDR3 nucleotides read TGCGCCAGCAGTCAAACTAGCGGGGGGGCCCCCTGTGAAGATACGCAGTATTTT. Encoded protein: CASSQTSGGAPCEDTQYF.

This chain connects TRBV13 to TRBJ1-1; the D gene is possibly TRBD1 (5 bases). V lost 2 bases and J 2 bases, leaving 12 bases between the germline ends. CDR3 size: 15 residues. Germline lookup yields CDR1 PRHDT and CDR2 FYEKMQ (reference sequence). CDR3 protein: CASSLRGNSNTEAFF. The CDR3 DNA follows: TGTGCCAGCAGCTTAAGGGGAAATTCAAACACTGAAGCTTTCTTT.

J is TRBJ1-2 and V is TRBV6-6, with 11 bases matching TRBD1. The V and J ends lost 8 bases and 2 bases, in that order; junction bases with no gene match: 10. The CDR3 runs 16 residues. Germline CDR1 and CDR2: MNHNY and SVGAGI (reference sequence). The CDR3 nucleotides read TGTGCCAGCGAAGGGGGGACAGGGGGAGCAAACTATGGCTACACCTTC. It encodes CASEGGTGGANYGYTF.

The chain combines TRBV7-3 with TRBJ2-3, with 10 bases lining up with TRBD1. Germline assignment: CDR1 SGHTA and CDR2 FQGTGA. The CDR3 loop spans 17 amino acids. Trimming took 4 bases from V and 2 from J; bases not matched to a gene: 9. The CDR3 region is CASSSRTGGWDTDTQYF. In DNA form, the CDR3 reads TGTGCCAGCAGCTCACGGACAGGGGGTTGGGACACAGATACGCAGTATTTT.

The chain combines TRBV4-3 with TRBJ2-7; 7 nucleotides match TRBD2. From germline, CDR1 is LGHNA and CDR2 YSLEER. V shed 1 base and J 1 base; nucleotides not matched to a gene: 10. The length of the CDR3 is 17 residues. CDR3 in DNA: TGCGCCAGCAGCCAAGGAGGTAGCGGGTATCCTTCCTACGAGCAGTACTTC. This gives the protein CASSQGGSGYPSYEQYF.

The chain is built from TRBV7-7 and TRBJ2-5, with a possible D match to TRBD1 (6 bases). CDR1 and CDR2 (germline): SSHAT, FNYEAQ (reference sequence). This CDR3 comprises 13 residues. Trimming left V 7 bases short and J 5 bases short, with 14 bases between. CDR3 nucleotide sequence: TGTGCCAGCATCAAGACTACAGGGGAGACCCAGTACTTC. Translation: CASIKTTGETQYF.

This clone came up a few times. The CDR3 DNA sequence: TGTGCCAGTAGTATAGGCGGCCGGGGGACTAGCACAGATACGCAGTATTTT. It specifies CASSIGGRGTSTDTQYF. The rearrangement links TRBV19 to TRBJ2-3, with D possibly matching TRBD2 (6 bases). Germline loops: CDR1 LNHDA, CDR2 SQIVND (reference sequence). The CDR3 length is 17 residues. Trimming removed 1 base from V and 0 bases from J, with 14 bases in between.

V is TRBV4-1 and J is TRBJ1-2, with a tentative D call TRBD1 (5 bases). V lost 0 bases and J 5 bases, leaving 7 bases between the germline ends. CDR1 is MGHRA, CDR2 YSYEKL, per germline. This CDR3 is 13 amino acids long. The CDR3 loop reads CASSQDGGYGYTF. CDR3 DNA: TGCGCCAGCAGCCAAGATGGGGGATATGGCTACACCTTC.

The chain combines TRBV6-4 with TRBJ2-1; 11 bases align to TRBD2. The CDR3 totals 15 residues. Trimming at V came to 0 bases and at J to 8 bases, leaving 3 bases not matched to a gene. The germline CDR1 and CDR2 sequences are MRHNA and SNTAGT. Written as DNA, the CDR3 is TGTGCCAGCAGTGACTCTAGCGGGGGGGCAGATGAGCAGTTCTTC. It specifies CASSDSSGGADEQFF.

The rearrangement uses TRBV7-8 and TRBJ2-5; TRBD2 aligns across 9 bases. Trimming took 5 bases from V and 2 from J; bases not matched to a gene: 18. Germline assignment: CDR1 SGHVS and CDR2 FQNEAQ. The CDR3 totals 19 residues. As DNA, the CDR3 is TGTGCCAGCAGCCCCTACCGCATAGCTAGCGGGGAAATACAAGAGACCCAGTACTTC. Protein: CASSPYRIASGEIQETQYF. Based on the CDR3 plus reference TRBV7-8 and TRBJ2-5, the full variable domain is GAGVSQSPRYKVAKRGQDVALRCDPISGHVSLFWYQQALGQGPEFLTYFQNEAQLDKSGLPSDRFFAERPEGSVSTLKIQRTQQEDSAVYLCASSPYRIASGEIQETQYFGPGTRLLVL.

The CDR3 sequence is CASSLALPAPTYGYTF. DNA of the CDR3: TGTGCCAGCAGCTTGGCCCTGCCAGCCCCTACCTATGGCTACACCTTC. The V and J genes are TRBV5-5 and TRBJ1-2; D uncertain. The V gene lost 0 bases and the J gene lost 4 bases, with 16 bases spanning the gap. Germline V lookup: CDR1 SGHKS, CDR2 YYEKEE (reference sequence). The CDR3 length is 16 residues. The full variable domain, rest sourced from reference TRBV5-5 and TRBJ1-2, is DAGVTQSPTHLIKTRGQQVTLRCSPISGHKSVSWYQQVLGQGPQFIFQYYEKEERGRGNFPDRFSARQFPNYSSELNVNALLLGDSALYLCASSLALPAPTYGYTFGSGTRLTVV.

The chain joins TRBV2 to TRBJ1-1; D might be TRBD1 (5 bases). CDR3 length equals 13 residues. The ends were cut back, 8 bases at V and 2 bases at J, with 12 bases in the middle. Germline V gene data show CDR1 as SNHLY and CDR2 as FYNNEI. This CDR3 reads CASATRGNTEAFF. CDR3 coding DNA: TGTGCCAGCGCGACAAGGGGCAACACTGAAGCTTTCTTT. The full variable domain, with the rest looked up from reference TRBV2 and TRBJ1-1, is EPEVTQTPSHQVTQMGQEVILRCVPISNHLYFYWYRQILGQKVEFLVSFYNNEISEKSEIFDDQFSVERPDGSNFTLKIRSTKLEDSAMYFCASATRGNTEAFFGQGTRLTVV.

This chain joins TRBV5-5 and TRBJ1-1; 9 bases align to TRBD1. V dropped 4 bases and J dropped 6; count of bases not matched to a gene: 7. Germline CDR1 and CDR2: SGHKS and YYEKEE (reference sequence). The CDR3 consists of 14 residues. CDR3 coding DNA: TGTGCCAGCAGCCCGGGACAGGGAGAATCTGAAGCTTTCTTT. It specifies CASSPGQGESEAFF.

The chain carries TRBV5-1 and TRBJ2-1; 8 nucleotides align to TRBD1. CDR1 and CDR2 from the germline V gene are SGHRS and YFSETQ. V trimming: 0 bases; J trimming: 4 bases; junction bases outside the gene matches: 3. This CDR3 is built from 15 residues. The CDR3 DNA reads as TGCGCCAGCAGCTTGGCAGGGGGCACGTACAATGAGCAGTTCTTC. It is translated as CASSLAGGTYNEQFF.

The rearrangement joins TRBV28 to TRBJ1-6, with 8 bases aligning to TRBD1. CDR3 length equals 15 residues. Germline V lookup: CDR1 MDHEN, CDR2 SYDVKM. The V gene end was trimmed by 9 bases and the J gene end by 10 bases; junction bases not matched to a gene: 14. The DNA of the CDR3 is TGTGCCAGTGGAGGGGACAGGCAAAGTGGGTCACCCCTCCACTTT. It yields the protein CASGGDRQSGSPLHF.

The sample holds a few counts of this clone. V usage is TRBV28 and J usage is TRBJ2-7; D perhaps matches TRBD1 (7 bases). The CDR3 extends over 15 amino acids. Trimming cost V 0 bases and J 2 bases, with 11 bases left between them. The germline V gene has CDR1 MDHEN and CDR2 SYDVKM. CDR3 residues: CASSLWQGGTYEQYF. The CDR3 nucleotides read TGTGCCAGCAGTTTATGGCAGGGGGGCACCTACGAGCAGTACTTC. The complete variable domain, with remaining parts taken from reference TRBV28 and TRBJ2-7, reads DVKVTQSSRYLVKRTGEKVFLECVQDMDHENMFWYRQDPGLGLRLIYFSYDVKMKEKGDIPEGYSVSREKKERFSLILESASTNQTSMYLCASSLWQGGTYEQYFGPGTRLTVT.

This clone occurred a few times. V gene TRBV2 combines with J gene TRBJ2-6; weak D call: TRBD1 (5 bases). This CDR3 is 15 amino acids long. Trimming removed 9 bases from V and 0 bases from J, with 12 bases in between. Germline CDR1 and CDR2: SNHLY and FYNNEI. The CDR3 DNA is TGTGCCAGAAACAGGAGAGCCTCTGGGGCCAACGTCCTGACTTTC. Its translation is CARNRRASGANVLTF. Using reference TRBV2 and TRBJ2-6 for the parts outside the CDR3, the full variable domain is EPEVTQTPSHQVTQMGQEVILRCVPISNHLYFYWYRQILGQKVEFLVSFYNNEISEKSEIFDDQFSVERPDGSNFTLKIRSTKLEDSAMYFCARNRRASGANVLTFGAGSRLTVL.

The rearrangement links TRBV5-6 to TRBJ1-2, with D uncertain. V lost 0 bases to trimming and J lost 6 bases, with 9 bases between them. There are 13 residues in the CDR3. In germline, CDR1 is SGHDT, CDR2 YYEEEE. CDR3 residues: CASSLANGDGYTF. The CDR3 DNA follows: TGTGCCAGCAGCTTGGCTAACGGAGATGGCTACACCTTC.

Here the CDR3 DNA reads TGTGCCAGCAGTTACGAGGGGCTAAGCTCTGGAAACACCATATATTTT. Its protein product is CASSYEGLSSGNTIYF. V usage is TRBV6-6 and J usage is TRBJ1-3, with D perhaps TRBD1 (5 bases). The germline V gene encodes CDR1 MNHNY and CDR2 SVGAGI (reference sequence). Between the trimmed V and J ends, which lost 2 bases and 0 bases, there was a span of 11 bases. This CDR3 has 16 residues.

This chain joins TRBV7-7 and TRBJ1-4; the D is unclear. This CDR3 contains 15 residues. Germline CDR1 is SSHAT and CDR2 is FNYEAQ (reference sequence). Between the trimmed V and J ends, which lost 5 bases and 7 bases, there was a span of 17 bases. The DNA for the CDR3 is TGTGCCAGCAGCCCATCCCCGGGAGAAGGTGAAAAACTGTTTTTT. Its translation: CASSPSPGEGEKLFF.

The genes are TRBV11-2 and TRBJ2-7, with D perhaps matching TRBD1 (5 bases). CDR3 length: 15 residues. Germline CDR1 is SGHAT and CDR2 is FQNNGV. Trimming pared 0 bases from V and 2 bases from J, leaving 11 bases between. The CDR3 region is CASSLERTSAYEQYF. CDR3 nucleotides: TGTGCCAGCAGCTTAGAACGGACATCCGCCTACGAGCAGTACTTC. Combining the CDR3 with reference TRBV11-2 and TRBJ2-7 gives the whole variable domain EAGVAQSPRYKIIEKRQSVAFWCNPISGHATLYWYQQILGQGPKLLIQFQNNGVVDDSQLPKDRFSAERLKGVDSTLKIQPAKLEDSAVYLCASSLERTSAYEQYFGPGTRLTVT.

The J gene is TRBJ2-5, the V gene TRBV4-1; D uncertain. The CDR3 is made up of 17 amino acids. Germline V CDR1 and CDR2: MGHRA, YSYEKL. Trimming pared 6 bases from V and 3 bases from J, leaving 23 bases between. The DNA of the CDR3 is TGCGCCAGCAGTCCAGGCCCAGCTAGGGCGGTAAAAGAGACCCAGTACTTC. Translating gives CASSPGPARAVKETQYF.

The chain joins TRBV30 to TRBJ1-5; D gene unclear. Trimming took off 3 bases at V and 6 bases at J, with 18 bases between the two ends. CDR1 is GTSNPN and CDR2 is SVGIG in the germline V gene (reference sequence). The CDR3 spans 15 residues. The DNA for the CDR3 is TGTGCCTGGAGCGCTGACGCGACACCAATTCAGCCCCAGCATTTT. Amino acid sequence: CAWSADATPIQPQHF. The variable domain in full, completed from reference TRBV30 and TRBJ1-5, reads SQTIHQWPATLVQPVGSPLSLECTVEGTSNPNLYWYRQAAGRGLQLLFYSVGIGQISSEVPQNLSASRPQDRQFILSSKKLLLSDSGFYLCAWSADATPIQPQHFGDGTRLSIL.

The chain has TRBV19 and TRBJ1-5, with D unresolved. Per the germline V gene, CDR1 is LNHDA and CDR2 is SQIVND (reference sequence). V dropped 3 bases and J dropped 7 bases, with 7 bases sitting between them. The CDR3 is 12 amino acids. The CDR3 reads CASSIRGQPQHF. The CDR3 DNA follows: TGTGCCAGTAGTATTCGCGGGCAGCCCCAGCATTTT.

The gene calls are TRBV5-4 and TRBJ2-5; no firm D call. Trimming removed 0 bases from V and 5 bases from J, with 23 bases in between. The CDR3 is 18 amino acids. The germline V gene has CDR1 SGHNT and CDR2 YYREEE (reference sequence). Here the CDR3 reads CASSLVPRVRLLGETQYF. For the CDR3, the DNA is TGTGCCAGCAGCTTGGTTCCTCGCGTCAGGTTACTGGGGGAGACCCAGTACTTC. Complete variable domain (other parts from reference TRBV5-4 and TRBJ2-5): ETGVTQSPTHLIKTRGQQVTLRCSSQSGHNTVSWYQQALGQGPQFIFQYYREEENGRGNFPPRFSGLQFPNYSSELNVNALELDDSALYLCASSLVPRVRLLGETQYFGPGTRLLVL.

This clone was picked up one time. V and J are TRBV11-1 and TRBJ2-2; 8 bases are shared with TRBD2. The CDR3 is 16 amino acids. Germline values: CDR1 SGHAT, CDR2 FQDESV (reference sequence). J gave up 5 bases and V 7 bases, and 12 bases lay outside the gene matches. The CDR3 nucleotides read TGTGCCAGCAACCGGGATTCGGGGGGGCTGACCGGGGAGCTGTTTTTT. Amino acids: CASNRDSGGLTGELFF.

V and J are TRBV10-3 and TRBJ2-7; D gene unclear. From germline, CDR1 is ENHRY and CDR2 SYGVKD. Trimming took 0 bases from V and 5 from J, leaving 8 bases between them. CDR3 size: 13 residues. CDR3 region: CAISESMMDEQYF. In DNA form, the CDR3 reads TGTGCCATCAGTGAGTCTATGATGGACGAGCAGTACTTC.